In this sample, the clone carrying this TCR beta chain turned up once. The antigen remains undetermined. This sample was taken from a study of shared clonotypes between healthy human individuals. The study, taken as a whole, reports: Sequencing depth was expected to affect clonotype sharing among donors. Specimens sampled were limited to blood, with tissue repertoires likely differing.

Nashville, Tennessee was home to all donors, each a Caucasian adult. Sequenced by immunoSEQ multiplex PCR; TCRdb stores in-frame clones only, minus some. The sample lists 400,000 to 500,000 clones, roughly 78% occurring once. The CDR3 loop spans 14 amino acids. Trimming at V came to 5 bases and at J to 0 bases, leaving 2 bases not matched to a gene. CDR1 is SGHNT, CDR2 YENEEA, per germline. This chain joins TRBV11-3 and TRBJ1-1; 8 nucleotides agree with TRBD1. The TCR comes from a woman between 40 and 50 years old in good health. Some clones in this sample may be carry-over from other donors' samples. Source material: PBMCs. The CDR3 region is CASSRTGMNTEAFF. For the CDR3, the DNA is TGTGCCAGCAGCAGGACAGGGATGAACACTGAAGCTTTCTTT.